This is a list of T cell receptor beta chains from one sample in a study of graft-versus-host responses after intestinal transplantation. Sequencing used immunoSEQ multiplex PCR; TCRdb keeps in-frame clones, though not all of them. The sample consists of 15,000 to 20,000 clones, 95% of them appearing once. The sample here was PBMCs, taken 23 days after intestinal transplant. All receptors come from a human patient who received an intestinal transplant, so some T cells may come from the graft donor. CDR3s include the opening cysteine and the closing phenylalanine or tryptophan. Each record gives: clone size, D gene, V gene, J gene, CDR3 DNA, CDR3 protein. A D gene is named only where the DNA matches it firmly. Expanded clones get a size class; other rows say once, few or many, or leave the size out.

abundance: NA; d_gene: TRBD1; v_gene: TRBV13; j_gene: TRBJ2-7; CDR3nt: TGTGCCAGCAGCTTAGGGGGACAGGGGGCTTACGAGCAGTACTTC; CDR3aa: CASSLGGQGAYEQYF
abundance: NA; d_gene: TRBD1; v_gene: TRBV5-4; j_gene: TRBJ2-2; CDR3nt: TGTGCCAGCAGCCTGCCTTGGGACAGGGACACCGGGGAGCTGTTTTTT; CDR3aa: CASSLPWDRDTGELFF
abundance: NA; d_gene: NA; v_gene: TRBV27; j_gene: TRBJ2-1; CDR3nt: TGTGCCAGCAGAGTTTACCCCCCTCGCGGGCTGAGCTCCTACAATGAGCAGTTCTTC; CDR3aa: CASRVYPPRGLSSYNEQFF
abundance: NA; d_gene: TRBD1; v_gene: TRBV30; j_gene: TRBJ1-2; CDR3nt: TGTGCCTGGAGTCCGGGACAGAACTATGGCTACACCTTC; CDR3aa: CAWSPGQNYGYTF
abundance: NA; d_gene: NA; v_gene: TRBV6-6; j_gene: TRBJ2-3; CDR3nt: TGTGCCAGCAGTTTTGACCAGGGGATCGATACGCAGTATTTT; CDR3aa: CASSFDQGIDTQYF
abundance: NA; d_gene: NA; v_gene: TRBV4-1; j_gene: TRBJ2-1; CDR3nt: TGCGCCAGCAGCCAATTGGAACAGTTCAATGAGCAGTTCTTC; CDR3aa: CASSQLEQFNEQFF
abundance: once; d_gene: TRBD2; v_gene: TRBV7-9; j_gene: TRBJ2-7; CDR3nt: TGTGCCAGCAGCTCTCCGACTAGCGGGTTCCACGAGCAGTACTTC; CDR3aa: CASSSPTSGFHEQYF
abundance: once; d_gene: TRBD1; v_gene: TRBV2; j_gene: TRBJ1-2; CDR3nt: TGTGCCAGCACTAAATCCCCCGGGACAGACGTCAATGGCTACACCTTC; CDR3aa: CASTKSPGTDVNGYTF
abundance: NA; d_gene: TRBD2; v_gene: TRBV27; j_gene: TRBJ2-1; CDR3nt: TGTGCCAGCAGTTGGGTTAGCGGGAGGGAAAATGAGCAGTTCTTC; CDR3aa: CASSWVSGRENEQFF
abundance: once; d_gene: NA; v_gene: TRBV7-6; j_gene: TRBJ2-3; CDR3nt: TGTGCCAGCAGCTTAGAGCCTAGCTTACTAGGAGATACGCAGTATTTT; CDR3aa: CASSLEPSLLGDTQYF
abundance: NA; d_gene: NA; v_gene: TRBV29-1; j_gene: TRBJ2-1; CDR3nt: TGCAGCGTAACCGACACCAACAATGAGCAGTTCTTC; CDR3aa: CSVTDTNNEQFF
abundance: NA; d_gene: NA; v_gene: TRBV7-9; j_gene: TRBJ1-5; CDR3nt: TGTGCCAGCAGCTTATTGTTCCCTAGCAATCAGCCCCAGCATTTT; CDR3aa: CASSLLFPSNQPQHF
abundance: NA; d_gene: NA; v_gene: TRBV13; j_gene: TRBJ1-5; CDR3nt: TGTGCCAGCAGCCCAGCCCCCGGCCAGCCCCAGCATTTT; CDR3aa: CASSPAPGQPQHF
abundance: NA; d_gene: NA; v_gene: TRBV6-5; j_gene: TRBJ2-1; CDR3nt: TGTGCCAGCAGTTGGGGTACTGTCAATGAGCAGTTCTTC; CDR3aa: CASSWGTVNEQFF
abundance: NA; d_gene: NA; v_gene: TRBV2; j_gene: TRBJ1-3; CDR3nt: TGTGCCAGCAACCCGGGGGCTGGAAACACCATATATTTT; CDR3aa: CASNPGAGNTIYF
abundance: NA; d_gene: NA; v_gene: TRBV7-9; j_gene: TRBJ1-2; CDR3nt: TGTGCCAGCGAAGAGTTGGGCAGGCAGGGTGATGGCTACACCTTC; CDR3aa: CASEELGRQGDGYTF
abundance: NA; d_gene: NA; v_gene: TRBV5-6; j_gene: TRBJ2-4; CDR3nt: TGTGCCAGCAGCTTGGATTGGGCCAAAAACATTCAGTACTTC; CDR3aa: CASSLDWAKNIQYF
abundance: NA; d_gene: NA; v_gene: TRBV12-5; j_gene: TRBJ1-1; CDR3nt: TGTGCTAGTGGTGAGCAGGGGATTAAAGCTTTCTTT; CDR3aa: CASGEQGIKAFF
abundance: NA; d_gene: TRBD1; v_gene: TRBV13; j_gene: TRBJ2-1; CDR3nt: TGTGCCAGCAGCTCTAGGGGGCATGAGCAGTTCTTC; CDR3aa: CASSSRGHEQFF